This TCR beta chain is from a study of cytomegalovirus exposure and HLA in healthy donors. Study-level results: Indistinguishable V segments, including TRBV6-2 and TRBV6-3, were excluded.

Worth noting for this clone: The antigen is undetermined.

The CDR3 has 11 amino acids. Deletions cut 6 bases from V and 2 bases from J, with 4 bases between. The germline V gene encodes CDR1 SNHLY and CDR2 FYNNEI. Use of 60 Vbeta and 13 Jbeta primers characterized the PCR. Profiling relied on immunoSEQ multiplex PCR, and the TCRdb table lists in-frame clones only, not all of them. The repertoire consists of 99,000 or so clones, with almost 70% occurring once and the leading ten covering approximately 3%. The TCR originated in a man aged 25-40 years in good health and CMV-seronegative. The sample was PBMCs. The V and J genes are TRBV2 and TRBJ2-5; no clear D gene. The CDR3 DNA reads as TGTGCCAGCAGCCGTCAAGAGACCCAGTACTTC. This encodes CASSRQETQYF. The entire variable domain, with the rest obtained from reference TRBV2 and TRBJ2-5, is as follows: EPEVTQTPSHQVTQMGQEVILRCVPISNHLYFYWYRQILGQKVEFLVSFYNNEISEKSEIFDDQFSVERPDGSNFTLKIRSTKLEDSAMYFCASSRQETQYFGPGTRLLVL.